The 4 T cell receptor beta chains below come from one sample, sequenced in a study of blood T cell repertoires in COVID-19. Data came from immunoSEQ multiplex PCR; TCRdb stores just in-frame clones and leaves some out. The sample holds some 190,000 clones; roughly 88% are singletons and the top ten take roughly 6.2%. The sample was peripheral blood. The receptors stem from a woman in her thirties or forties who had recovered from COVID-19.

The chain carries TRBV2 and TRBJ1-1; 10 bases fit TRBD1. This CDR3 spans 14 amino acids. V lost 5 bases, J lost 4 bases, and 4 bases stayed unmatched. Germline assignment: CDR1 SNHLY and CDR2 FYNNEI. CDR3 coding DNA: TGTGCCAGCAGTATGTGGACAGGGGGCACTGAAGCTTTCTTT. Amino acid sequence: CASSMWTGGTEAFF. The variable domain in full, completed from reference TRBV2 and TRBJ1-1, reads EPEVTQTPSHQVTQMGQEVILRCVPISNHLYFYWYRQILGQKVEFLVSFYNNEISEKSEIFDDQFSVERPDGSNFTLKIRSTKLEDSAMYFCASSMWTGGTEAFFGQGTRLTVV.

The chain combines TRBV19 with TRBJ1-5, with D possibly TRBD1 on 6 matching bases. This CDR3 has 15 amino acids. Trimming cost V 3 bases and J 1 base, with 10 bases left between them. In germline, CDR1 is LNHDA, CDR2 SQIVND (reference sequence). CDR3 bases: TGTGCCAGTAGTATGGAAGGGGGAAGCAATCAGCCCCAGCATTTT. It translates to CASSMEGGSNQPQHF.

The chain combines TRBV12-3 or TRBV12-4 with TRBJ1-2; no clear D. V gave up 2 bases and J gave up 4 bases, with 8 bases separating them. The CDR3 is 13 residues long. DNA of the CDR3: TGTGCCAGCAGTTTAAAAACATCCTATGGCTACACCTTC. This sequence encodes CASSLKTSYGYTF.

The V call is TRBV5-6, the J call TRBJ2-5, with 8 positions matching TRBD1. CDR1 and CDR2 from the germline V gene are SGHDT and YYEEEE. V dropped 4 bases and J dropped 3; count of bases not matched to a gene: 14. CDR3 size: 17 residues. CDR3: CASSRPPWRQGKETQYF. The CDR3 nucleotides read TGTGCCAGCAGCCGCCCCCCTTGGCGACAGGGGAAAGAGACCCAGTACTTC.